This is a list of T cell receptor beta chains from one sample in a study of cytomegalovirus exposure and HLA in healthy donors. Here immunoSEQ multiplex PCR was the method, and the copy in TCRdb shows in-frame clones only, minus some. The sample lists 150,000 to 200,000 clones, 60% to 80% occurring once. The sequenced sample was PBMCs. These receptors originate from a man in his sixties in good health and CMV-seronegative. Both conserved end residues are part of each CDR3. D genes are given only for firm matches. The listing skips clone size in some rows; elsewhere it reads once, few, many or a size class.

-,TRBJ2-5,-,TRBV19,TGTGCCAGTAGTATAGTTTCTACAGGGAGCGAGACCCAGTACTTC,CASSIVSTGSETQYF
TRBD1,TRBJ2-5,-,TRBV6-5,TGTGCCAGCCACAGAACAGGGGGAGAGACCCAGTACTTC,CASHRTGGETQYF
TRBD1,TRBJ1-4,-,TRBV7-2,TGTGCCAGCAGCAAAGACAGGGGTGTCACTGAAAAACTGTTTTTT,CASSKDRGVTEKLFF
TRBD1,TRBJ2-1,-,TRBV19,TGTGCCAGTAGAGGGGGCATGAGCTCCTACAATGAGCAGTTCTTC,CASRGGMSSYNEQFF
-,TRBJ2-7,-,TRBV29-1,TGCAGCGTTGGGGTAGACAGCTCCTACGAGCAGTACTTC,CSVGVDSSYEQYF
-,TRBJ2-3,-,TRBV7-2,TGTGCCAGCAGCTTAGACATAACAGATACGCAGTATTTT,CASSLDITDTQYF
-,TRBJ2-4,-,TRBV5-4,TGTGCCAGCAGCCCACCCGGCGGGTCCACCAAAAACATTCAGTACTTC,CASSPPGGSTKNIQYF
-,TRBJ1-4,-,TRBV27,TGTGCCAGCACAAGCCCACGGGCTAATGAAAAACTGTTTTTT,CASTSPRANEKLFF
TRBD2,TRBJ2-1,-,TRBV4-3,TGCGCCAGCAGCCAGGGCCTAAGCGGGGGGGCCTACAATGAGCAGTTCTTC,CASSQGLSGGAYNEQFF
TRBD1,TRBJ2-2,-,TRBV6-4,TGTGCCAGGCTCTCCAGCCCAGGGGGCGGGGAGCTGTTTTTT,CARLSSPGGGELFF
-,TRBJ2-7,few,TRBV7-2,TGTGCCAGCAGGCACAGGGGGGGCGAGCAGTACTTC,CASRHRGGEQYF
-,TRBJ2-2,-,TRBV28,TGTGCCAGCATGCGTCAGGGAACCGGGGAGCTGTTTTTT,CASMRQGTGELFF
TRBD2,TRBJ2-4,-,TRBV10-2,TGCGCCAGCAGTGAGAGGGTAGGACTAGCGGGAGAGGGCAAAAACATTCAGTACTTC,CASSERVGLAGEGKNIQYF
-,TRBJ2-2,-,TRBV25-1,TGTGCCAGCAGCCCCGCAGGGTCCGCGAACACCGGGGAGCTGTTTTTT,CASSPAGSANTGELFF
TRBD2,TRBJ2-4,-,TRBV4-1,TGCGCCAGCAGCCAAGATTGGGCGGGAGGGCTAGCCAAAAACATTCAGTACTTC,CASSQDWAGGLAKNIQYF
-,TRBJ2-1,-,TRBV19,TGTGCCAGTAGTACCGAGGGGGGGCCCTACAATGAGCAGTTCTTC,CASSTEGGPYNEQFF
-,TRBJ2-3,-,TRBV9,TGTGCCAGCAGCCGGAGGGTCGAGGGAAGCTTGCATACGCAGTATTTT,CASSRRVEGSLHTQYF
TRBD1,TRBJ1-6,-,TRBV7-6,TGTGCCAGCAGCTCAGACAGGGCTTTGGCACCCCTCCACTTT,CASSSDRALAPLHF
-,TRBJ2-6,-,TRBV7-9,TGTTCCAGCAGCTTAGCGTACGGCTCTGGGGCCAACGTCCTGACTTTC,CSSSLAYGSGANVLTF
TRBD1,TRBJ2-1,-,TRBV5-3,TGTGCCAGAAGCAGGGACAGAGACAATGAGCAGTTCTTC,CARSRDRDNEQFF
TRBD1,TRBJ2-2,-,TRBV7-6,TGTGCCAGCAGCCCCTTCCGGGACAGGAACACCGGGGAGCTGTTTTTT,CASSPFRDRNTGELFF
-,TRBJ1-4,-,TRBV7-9,TGTGCCAGCAGCCGCCACAGTGCAACTAATGAAAAACTGTTTTTT,CASSRHSATNEKLFF
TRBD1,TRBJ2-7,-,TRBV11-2,TGTGCCAGCAGCCCGAGGACAGGGGGCCCCTACGAGCAGTACTTC,CASSPRTGGPYEQYF
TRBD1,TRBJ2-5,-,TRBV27,TGTGCCAGCAGAAGGCAGGGGGTCGAGACCCAGTACTTC,CASRRQGVETQYF
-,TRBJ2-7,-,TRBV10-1,TGCCCCCAATCCCCGAGCTCCTACGAGCAGTACTTC,CPQSPSSYEQYF
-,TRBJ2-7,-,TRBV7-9,TGTGCCAGCAGCTTAGGAGTGTGGCAGTACTTC,CASSLGVWQYF
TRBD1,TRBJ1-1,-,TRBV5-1,TGCGCCAGCAGCCAGAGACAGGGGGGGAACACTGAAGCTTTCTTT,CASSQRQGGNTEAFF
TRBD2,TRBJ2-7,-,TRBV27,TGTGCCAGCGGGACTAGCGGAACTGCTGGGAACTACGAGCAGTACTTC,CASGTSGTAGNYEQYF
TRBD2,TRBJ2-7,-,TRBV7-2,TGTGCCAGCAGCTTGGGCGGGGGGGCCTACGAGCAGTACTTC,CASSLGGGAYEQYF
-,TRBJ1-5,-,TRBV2,TGTGCCAGCAGTGAAAGGGGGTCGTATAGCAATCAGCCCCAGCATTTT,CASSERGSYSNQPQHF
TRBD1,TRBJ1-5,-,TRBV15,TGTGCCACCAGCAGGTCAACAGGGGGCCGTCAGCCCCAGCATTTT,CATSRSTGGRQPQHF
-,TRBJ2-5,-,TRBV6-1,TGTGCCAGCAGGTCCAGGGGCCAAGAGACCCAGTACTTC,CASRSRGQETQYF
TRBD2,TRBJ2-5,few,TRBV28,TGTGCCAGCAGTTCGGGGGGTCAAGAGACCCAGTACTTC,CASSSGGQETQYF
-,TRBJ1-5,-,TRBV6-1,TGTGCCAGCAGTGGACAAAGCAATCAGCCCCAGCATTTT,CASSGQSNQPQHF
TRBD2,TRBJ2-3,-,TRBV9,TGTGCCAGCAGCGGCGCCCTGACTAGCGGGGGAGGGGATACGCAGTATTTT,CASSGALTSGGGDTQYF
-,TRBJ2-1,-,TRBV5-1,TGCGCCAGCAGCTCCCTCGGGGGTGAGCAGTTCTTC,CASSSLGGEQFF
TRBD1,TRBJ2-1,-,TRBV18,TGTGCCAGCTCACCAGGGACAGCCCTGTTCAATGAGCAGTTCTTC,CASSPGTALFNEQFF
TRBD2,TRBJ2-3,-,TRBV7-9,TGTTCCAGCAGCCTCCCCGGACTAGCGGGAGGTGGAGATACGCAGTATTTT,CSSSLPGLAGGGDTQYF
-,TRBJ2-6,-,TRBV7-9,TGTTCCAGCAGCCCCCCGCGGGGGCCTGGGGCCAACGTCCTGACTTTC,CSSSPPRGPGANVLTF
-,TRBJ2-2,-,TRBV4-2,TGTGCCAGCAGCCCTCGGGCGGGGACCGCTAACACCGGGGAGCTGTTTTTT,CASSPRAGTANTGELFF
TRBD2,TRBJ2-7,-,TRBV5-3,TGTGCCAGAAGCTTGGAAGCGGGAGGGTCTTTTGGTTACGAGCAGTACTTC,CARSLEAGGSFGYEQYF